The 25 T cell receptor beta chains given below trace back to one sample, sequenced in a study of control samples from healthy donors and cancer patients. The method was immunoSEQ multiplex PCR; TCRdb's version includes in-frame clones alone and lacks a portion of them. The table lists approximately 170,000 clones, 92% of them singletons, with about 0.64% in the top ten. The sequencing sample was made of blood. The receptors here all came from a woman in her twenties or thirties in good health.

This chain uses TRBV28 with TRBJ1-5; D possibly corresponds to TRBD1 (6 bases). V lost 7 bases to trimming and J lost 6 bases, with 13 bases between them. Per the germline V gene, CDR1 is MDHEN and CDR2 is SYDVKM. The CDR3 loop spans 13 amino acids. The CDR3 is CASNPQGGQPQHF. The CDR3 nucleotides are TGTGCCAGCAACCCACAGGGAGGTCAGCCCCAGCATTTT.

The CDR3 spells CASRVDRRTYEQYF. In DNA form, the CDR3 reads TGTGCCAGCAGGGTGGACAGGAGAACCTACGAGCAGTACTTC. The chain is built from TRBV6-5 and TRBJ2-7, with 7 nucleotides matching TRBD1. The V gene end was trimmed by 6 bases and the J gene end by 2 bases; junction bases not matched to a gene: 7. This CDR3 has 14 residues. Looked up from germline, CDR1 is MNHEY and CDR2 is SVGAGI.

The chain has TRBV27 and TRBJ2-4, with 10 bases fitting TRBD1. Per the germline V gene, CDR1 is MNHEY and CDR2 is SMNVEV (reference sequence). With 5 bases clipped from V and 8 bases from J, the junction kept 6 bases outside the gene matches. CDR3 length equals 14 residues. CDR3 DNA sequence: TGTGCCAGCAGTCCTCCGGGACAGGGGTACATTCAGTACTTC. Its protein product is CASSPPGQGYIQYF.

The chain couples TRBV20-1 to TRBJ1-4, with D perhaps matching TRBD1 (6 bases). Between the trimmed V and J ends, which lost 3 bases and 7 bases, there was a span of 27 bases. The germline gives CDR1 DFQATT, CDR2 SNEGSKA (reference sequence). The CDR3 contains 18 residues. The CDR3 nucleotides are TGCAGTGCTAGTCACACCGACGGCGGGGGGCGTCTGGTTGAAAAACTGTTTTTT. Its protein is CSASHTDGGGRLVEKLFF.

The rearrangement uses TRBV20-1 and TRBJ2-7; 8 bases fit TRBD1. CDR3 size: 13 residues. J was trimmed by 3 bases and V by 3 bases; bases with no gene match: 4. CDR1 is DFQATT, CDR2 SNEGSKA, per germline (reference sequence). For the CDR3, the DNA is TGCAGTGCTAGTGGACAGGGTTTCTACGAGCAGTACTTC. Its translation: CSASGQGFYEQYF.

The gene calls are TRBV27 and TRBJ2-7; D may be TRBD1 (5 bases). Germline V gene sequence: CDR1 MNHEY, CDR2 SMNVEV (reference sequence). Trimming removed 0 bases from V and 5 bases from J, with 8 bases in between. The CDR3 length is 13 residues. The CDR3 protein is CASSLSQGHEQYF. In nucleotides, the CDR3 is TGTGCCAGCAGTTTATCGCAGGGCCACGAGCAGTACTTC.

The chain combines TRBV27 with TRBJ1-1; D gene unclear. This CDR3 spans 14 amino acids. CDR1 and CDR2 from the germline V gene are MNHEY and SMNVEV (reference sequence). V was pared by 0 bases and J by 5 bases, with 10 bases between. The CDR3 nucleotides read TGTGCCAGCAGTTTATCGGCAGGAGGGACTGAAGCTTTCTTT. It specifies CASSLSAGGTEAFF.

The chain employs TRBV23-1 and TRBJ2-1, with 9 positions matching TRBD1. TRBV23-1 qualifies as an ORF whose function is uncertain. The length of the CDR3 is 14 residues. The trim removed 9 bases at V and 4 bases at J, leaving 7 bases unmatched. CDR3 amino acids: CARRRDRVYNEQFF. CDR3 coding DNA: TGCGCCAGAAGGAGGGACAGGGTTTACAATGAGCAGTTCTTC.

This chain joins TRBV24-1 and TRBJ1-6; D gene unclear. Germline loops: CDR1 KGHDR, CDR2 SFDVKD. With 9 bases removed from V and 6 bases from J, the gap between germline ends came to 14 bases. The CDR3 is 14 amino acids. The CDR3 region is CATLRTDSNSPLHF. CDR3 coding DNA: TGTGCCACCTTAAGGACGGACTCTAATTCACCCCTCCACTTT.

V gene TRBV19 combines with J gene TRBJ2-1; unclear D gene. CDR1 and CDR2 (germline): LNHDA, SQIVND (reference sequence). The CDR3 spans 14 residues. V dropped 9 bases and J dropped 2 bases, with 14 bases sitting between them. CDR3 in DNA: TGTGCCAGCAACCGTGCTGGGACCTACAATGAGCAGTTCTTC. Protein sequence: CASNRAGTYNEQFF.

V usage is TRBV29-1 and J usage is TRBJ2-7; 11 nucleotides agree with TRBD1. Germline assignment: CDR1 SQVTM and CDR2 ANQGSEA. CDR3 length equals 13 residues. V shed 4 bases, J shed 4 bases, and the junction held 3 bases outside the gene matches. The CDR3 is CSVVGQGVYEQYF. Here the CDR3 DNA reads TGCAGCGTTGTGGGACAGGGGGTATACGAGCAGTACTTC.

V usage is TRBV7-9 and J usage is TRBJ2-6, with D possibly matching TRBD1 (5 bases). Trimming removed 5 bases at V and 0 bases at J, with 17 bases between. CDR3 length equals 18 residues. Germline lookup yields CDR1 SEHNR and CDR2 FQNEAQ (reference sequence). CDR3 nucleotides: TGTGCCAGCAGCCCAGTGGGCCACAGGAGCTCTGGGGCCAACGTCCTGACTTTC. This codes for CASSPVGHRSSGANVLTF.

This rearrangement joins TRBV30 to TRBJ2-7; D gene unclear. This CDR3 region has 12 residues. V lost 4 bases and J 0 bases, leaving 7 bases between the germline ends. Germline CDR1 GTSNPN, CDR2 SVGIG (reference sequence). The CDR3 DNA sequence: TGTGCCTGGACGAGAGACTCCTACGAGCAGTACTTC. Its protein product is CAWTRDSYEQYF.

The chain carries TRBV12-3 or TRBV12-4 and TRBJ1-5, with 7 positions matching TRBD1. The junction had 9 bases not matched to a gene; V was cut back by 10 bases and J by 6 bases. CDR3 length: 13 amino acids. The CDR3 loop reads CANPTGYTQPQHF. In nucleotides, the CDR3 is TGTGCCAACCCGACAGGGTATACTCAGCCCCAGCATTTT.

The genes are TRBV29-1 and TRBJ2-1; 9 nucleotides agree with TRBD2. The CDR3 sequence is 15 residues long. With V trimmed by 5 bases and J by 6 bases, 11 bases remained unmatched. Germline-derived CDR1 and CDR2 are SQVTM and ANQGSEA. CDR3 region: CSVRGRLAETNEQFF. As DNA, the CDR3 is TGCAGCGTTCGTGGGCGACTAGCGGAGACCAATGAGCAGTTCTTC.

CDR3 coding DNA: TGTGCCAGCAGTGAAGTCGAATCTAATATTGTTTACCAAGAGACCCAGTACTTC. Translating it yields CASSEVESNIVYQETQYF. The V and J genes are TRBV6-1 and TRBJ2-5, with unresolved D. The CDR3 runs to 18 residues. Germline CDR1 reads MNHNS; CDR2 reads SASEGT. V was trimmed by 1 base and J by 0 bases, leaving 18 bases between them.

This clone was found once. This rearrangement joins TRBV4-1 to TRBJ2-5, with 9 bases that match TRBD1. The CDR3 sequence is 16 residues long. The germline CDR1 and CDR2 sequences are MGHRA and YSYEKL. With V trimmed by 4 bases and J by 1 base, 7 bases remained unmatched. The DNA of the CDR3 is TGCGCCAGCAGCCCAGGGACAGGGCCCTCCCAAGAGACCCAGTACTTC. It is translated as CASSPGTGPSQETQYF.

The V call is TRBV6-6, the J call TRBJ2-4; TRBD2 agrees at 7 bases. Unmatched junction bases numbered 7, after V lost 5 bases and J lost 9 bases. This CDR3 comprises 13 residues. Germline values: CDR1 MNHNY, CDR2 SVGAGI (reference sequence). The CDR3 region is CASSVLGEGIQYF. The CDR3 nucleotides read TGTGCCAGCAGTGTTTTGGGGGAGGGCATTCAGTACTTC.

The chain links TRBV7-2 to TRBJ2-3; unclear D gene. The CDR3 spans 14 residues. CDR1 and CDR2 (germline): SGHTA, FQGNSA. V lost 5 bases to trimming and J lost 0 bases, with 9 bases between them. CDR3 DNA: TGTGCCAGCAGCGCCTTCGGGAGCACAGATACGCAGTATTTT. This translates into CASSAFGSTDTQYF.

This clone was seen a handful of times. This CDR3 is CAISGETQYF. CDR3 sequence (DNA): TGTGCTATTTCTGGGGAGACCCAGTACTTC. The chain is built from TRBV7-2 and TRBJ2-5; no firm D call. In germline, CDR1 is SGHTA, CDR2 FQGNSA. This CDR3 is built from 10 residues. Full variable domain (missing parts from reference TRBV7-2 and TRBJ2-5): GAGVSQSPSNKVTEKGKDVELRCDPISGHTALYWYRQSLGQGLEFLIYFQGNSAPDKSGLPSDRFSAERTGGSVSTLTIQRTQQEDSAVYLCAISGETQYFGPGTRLLVL.

The chain's CDR3 is CASSRSRGDRRLNTEAFF. The CDR3 nucleotides are TGCGCCAGCAGCCGATCAAGGGGGGACAGGAGACTGAACACTGAAGCTTTCTTT. This chain connects TRBV4-1 to TRBJ1-1; 8 nucleotides align to TRBD1. Germline V CDR1 and CDR2: MGHRA, YSYEKL. V lost 4 bases, J lost 0 bases, and 13 bases stayed unmatched. This CDR3 comprises 18 residues.

CDR3 loop: CASSSYKGTGGEKLFF. CDR3 DNA: TGCGCCAGCAGCTCCTATAAGGGGACAGGGGGTGAAAAACTGTTTTTT. The rearrangement uses TRBV4-1 and TRBJ1-4, with 11 bases that match TRBD1. Germline trimming cut 5 bases from V and 7 bases from J; bases unmatched to any gene: 9. The CDR3 is 16 amino acids. Germline CDR1 is MGHRA and CDR2 is YSYEKL.

V gene TRBV4-3 combines with J gene TRBJ2-7; 9 positions match TRBD2. Germline CDR1 and CDR2: LGHNA and YSLEER. The ends lost 4 bases at V and 3 bases at J; junction bases unmatched: 10. This CDR3 has 16 residues. Written as DNA, the CDR3 is TGCGCCAGCAGCCGGGTGGGGGTAGCGGGGGACTACGAGCAGTACTTC. It translates to CASSRVGVAGDYEQYF.

This sequence joins TRBV28 and TRBJ2-5, with D tentatively TRBD1 or TRBD2 (5 bases each). In germline, CDR1 is MDHEN, CDR2 SYDVKM. This CDR3 contains 18 residues. V gave up 0 bases and J gave up 3 bases, with 20 bases separating them. The CDR3 spells CASSLWSPGEGEKETQYF. The DNA of the CDR3 is TGTGCCAGCAGTTTATGGTCTCCCGGAGAAGGGGAGAAAGAGACCCAGTACTTC.

The V and J genes are TRBV5-1 and TRBJ2-5; 12 bases map to TRBD2. The CDR3 is 17 amino acids. Trimming cost V 3 bases and J 1 base; bases outside gene matches: 7. Germline V CDR1 and CDR2: SGHRS, YFSETQ. The CDR3 coding sequence is TGCGCCAGCAGCTCCGGGACTAGCGGGTTGGGCCAAGAGACCCAGTACTTC. Translating gives CASSSGTSGLGQETQYF.